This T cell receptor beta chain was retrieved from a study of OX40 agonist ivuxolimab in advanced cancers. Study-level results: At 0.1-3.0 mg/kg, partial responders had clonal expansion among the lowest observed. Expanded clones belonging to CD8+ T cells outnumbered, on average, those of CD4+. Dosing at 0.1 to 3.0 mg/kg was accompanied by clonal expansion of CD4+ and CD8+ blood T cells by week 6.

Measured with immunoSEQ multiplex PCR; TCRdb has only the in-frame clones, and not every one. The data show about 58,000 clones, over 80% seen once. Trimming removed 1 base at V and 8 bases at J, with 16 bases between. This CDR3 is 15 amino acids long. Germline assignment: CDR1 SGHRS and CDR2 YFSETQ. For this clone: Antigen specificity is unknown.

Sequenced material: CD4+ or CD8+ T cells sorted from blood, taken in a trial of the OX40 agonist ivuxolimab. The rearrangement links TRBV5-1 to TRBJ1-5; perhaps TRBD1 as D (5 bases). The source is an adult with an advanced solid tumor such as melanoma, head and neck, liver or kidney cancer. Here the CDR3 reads CASSLSGARLEPQHF. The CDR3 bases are TGCGCCAGCAGCTTGTCCGGGGCGAGGTTGGAGCCCCAGCATTTT.